One sample yielded the 10 T cell receptor beta chains listed below, sequenced in a study of a mutant IDH1 vaccine in newly diagnosed glioma. Antigen specificity for these receptors is unknown. The time point denotes: week 35, safety follow-up. In every dose of vaccine, 300 ug of mutant IDH1 20-mer peptide was given alongside topical imiquimod. The protocol was immunoSEQ multiplex PCR, while the TCRdb copy is restricted to in-frame clones and leaves out a portion. The repertoire holds about 74,000 clones, with around nine tenths as singletons. The specimen comprised PBMCs, sampled from a glioma patient whose treatment included an IDH1 peptide vaccine. Receptors were obtained from a man aged 30 to 45 with glioma.

The V and J genes are TRBV7-2 and TRBJ2-7, with 11 bases that match TRBD2. Germline V gives CDR1 SGHTA, CDR2 FQGNSA. V lost 0 bases and J lost 6; bases outside the gene matches: 1. This CDR3 comprises 14 residues. The CDR3 is CASSLASGGGEQYF. The DNA for the CDR3 is TGTGCCAGCAGCTTAGCTAGCGGGGGGGGCGAGCAGTACTTC. The entire variable domain, with the rest obtained from reference TRBV7-2 and TRBJ2-7, is as follows: GAGVSQSPSNKVTEKGKDVELRCDPISGHTALYWYRQSLGQGLEFLIYFQGNSAPDKSGLPSDRFSAERTGGSVSTLTIQRTQQEDSAVYLCASSLASGGGEQYFGPGTRLTVT.

This chain joins TRBV5-1 and TRBJ2-3, with a tentative D call TRBD1 (6 bases). Germline assignment: CDR1 SGHRS and CDR2 YFSETQ. Between the trimmed V and J ends, which lost 4 bases and 3 bases, there was a span of 9 bases. The CDR3 contains 13 residues. The CDR3 loop reads CASSETGTDTQYF. The CDR3 DNA is TGCGCCAGCAGCGAAACAGGGACAGATACGCAGTATTTT.

The V and J genes are TRBV11-2 and TRBJ2-1, with 8 nucleotides matching TRBD2. The ends lost 7 bases at V and 9 bases at J; junction bases unmatched: 5. CDR1 and CDR2 (germline): SGHAT, FQNNGV. CDR3 size: 12 residues. This CDR3 reads CASTDSGTEQFF. CDR3 DNA sequence: TGTGCCAGCACCGATAGCGGGACTGAGCAGTTCTTC.

The chain combines TRBV7-9 with TRBJ1-6; D not certain. CDR1 and CDR2 from the germline V gene are SEHNR and FQNEAQ (reference sequence). V dropped 8 bases and J dropped 2 bases, with 7 bases sitting between them. This CDR3 is built from 13 residues. The CDR3 is CASAGTYNSPLHF. CDR3 DNA sequence: TGTGCCAGCGCGGGGACCTATAATTCACCCCTCCACTTT.

The gene calls are TRBV19 and TRBJ1-1, with D possibly TRBD1 on 5 matching bases. CDR3 length equals 15 residues. Trimming left V 4 bases short and J 4 bases short, with 16 bases between. CDR1 LNHDA and CDR2 SQIVND come from the germline V gene (reference sequence). CDR3 nucleotides: TGTGCCAGTAGTACCTCACCCGGGGCGTCCACTGAAGCTTTCTTT. It codes for CASSTSPGASTEAFF.

The CDR3 region has the DNA TGCGCCAGCAGCCAGGGGAGGCACAATGAGCAGTTCTTC. Encoded protein: CASSQGRHNEQFF. This chain links TRBV4-1 with TRBJ2-1; TRBD2 might be the D (6 bases). Trimming pared 3 bases from V and 5 bases from J, leaving 8 bases between. This CDR3 is 13 amino acids long. The germline V gene encodes CDR1 MGHRA and CDR2 YSYEKL.

The chain has TRBV30 and TRBJ2-3; no clear D. V was trimmed by 0 bases and J by 2 bases, leaving 6 bases between them. CDR1 and CDR2 from the germline V gene are GTSNPN and SVGIG (reference sequence). There are 13 residues in the CDR3. The chain's CDR3 is CAWSVVLTDTQYF. Written as DNA, the CDR3 is TGTGCCTGGAGTGTTGTTCTCACAGATACGCAGTATTTT.

V and J are TRBV2 and TRBJ2-5, with D possibly being TRBD2 (6 bases). Germline CDR1 SNHLY, CDR2 FYNNEI. V was shortened by 6 bases and J by 1 base, with 15 bases between the two germline ends. The CDR3 has 15 residues. The CDR3: CASSAGLDVQETQYF. CDR3 in DNA: TGTGCCAGCAGCGCGGGACTGGACGTCCAAGAGACCCAGTACTTC.

The CDR3 reads CSVESQGTYEQYF. CDR3 coding DNA: TGCAGCGTTGAATCCCAGGGAACCTACGAGCAGTACTTC. The V and J genes are TRBV29-1 and TRBJ2-7; D is possibly TRBD1 (5 bases). Germline-derived CDR1 and CDR2 are SQVTM and ANQGSEA. The CDR3 contains 13 residues. V was shortened by 2 bases and J by 2 bases, with 10 bases between the two germline ends.

J is TRBJ2-5 and V is TRBV6-1, with TRBD2 identical over 7 bases. V was pared by 0 bases and J by 7 bases, with 2 bases of the junction left unmatched. Germline CDR1 is MNHNS and CDR2 is SASEGT. The CDR3 runs 13 residues. CDR3 region: CASSEASGLTQYF. The CDR3 DNA reads as TGTGCCAGCAGTGAAGCTAGCGGGTTGACCCAGTACTTC.